Presented here are 30 T cell receptor beta chains from one specimen sequenced in a study of blood T cell repertoires in COVID-19. The method was immunoSEQ multiplex PCR; TCRdb's version includes in-frame clones alone and lacks a portion of them. This table holds around 260,000 clones, around four fifths found once. Sequencing was performed on peripheral blood. Every receptor here comes from a man in his 60s who had recovered from COVID-19.

This chain uses TRBV2 with TRBJ2-5, with 8 bases aligning to TRBD1. The CDR3 sequence is 15 residues long. The trim removed 4 bases at V and 5 bases at J, leaving 9 bases unmatched. The germline CDR1 and CDR2 sequences are SNHLY and FYNNEI. Here the CDR3 reads CASSGRPGGRETQYF. CDR3 in DNA: TGTGCCAGCAGTGGTCGGCCAGGGGGCAGGGAGACCCAGTACTTC.

The rearrangement links TRBV27 to TRBJ1-1; 7 nucleotides line up with TRBD1. The CDR3 has 15 amino acids. Germline CDR1 and CDR2: MNHEY and SMNVEV (reference sequence). Trimming removed 5 bases from V and 4 bases from J; junction bases left unmatched: 10. CDR3 DNA: TGTGCCAGCAGTCCCCTCGTCAGGGGGACCACTGAAGCTTTCTTT. Translation gives CASSPLVRGTTEAFF.

This chain connects TRBV11-2 to TRBJ1-2, with D unclear. The CDR3 runs to 14 residues. The germline V gene has CDR1 SGHAT and CDR2 FQNNGV. V lost 5 bases and J lost 2, with 12 bases in between. Here the CDR3 DNA reads TGTGCCAGCAGCCCCTCTACGGGGAACTATGGCTACACCTTC. Its translation: CASSPSTGNYGYTF.

In DNA, the CDR3 is TGTGCCAGCAGTCTAATAACGGGGTCTAATTCACCCCTCCACTTT. Translating gives CASSLITGSNSPLHF. The V gene is TRBV28, the J gene TRBJ1-6; D is unresolved. The CDR3 covers 15 residues. Trimming stripped 5 bases from V and 6 bases from J, with 14 bases between. Per the germline V gene, CDR1 is MDHEN and CDR2 is SYDVKM.

V usage is TRBV15 and J usage is TRBJ2-7; 7 bases are shared with TRBD1. Trimming took 0 bases from V and 5 from J; bases not matched to a gene: 4. The length of the CDR3 is 14 residues. Germline V lookup: CDR1 LNHNV, CDR2 YYDKDF (reference sequence). The CDR3 region is CATSRETGAHEQYF. The CDR3 region has the DNA TGTGCCACCAGCAGAGAAACAGGGGCCCACGAGCAGTACTTC.

This clone was observed once. This chain joins TRBV7-9 and TRBJ2-3; TRBD2 matches 7 bases. The CDR3 has 15 residues. Germline CDR1 SEHNR, CDR2 FQNEAQ (reference sequence). Losses at the gene ends were 6 bases for V and 4 bases for J; bases not matched to a gene: 10. CDR3 coding DNA: TGTGCCAGCAGACCCGGACTAGTTTATTCAGATACGCAGTATTTT. This translates into CASRPGLVYSDTQYF.

The chain uses TRBV18 and TRBJ1-1, with D unresolved. This CDR3 has 14 amino acids. Germline CDR1 reads KGHSH; CDR2 reads LQKENI. V gave up 2 bases and J gave up 2 bases, with 9 bases separating them. The CDR3 loop reads CASSPGQFNTEAFF. The DNA of the CDR3 is TGTGCCAGCTCACCAGGGCAGTTTAACACTGAAGCTTTCTTT.

This chain uses TRBV28 with TRBJ2-5; 8 bases fit TRBD2. Germline V gene data show CDR1 as MDHEN and CDR2 as SYDVKM. Trimming at V came to 2 bases and at J to 2 bases, leaving 7 bases not matched to a gene. The CDR3 has 16 amino acids. The CDR3 DNA sequence: TGTGCCAGCAGTTTAGTAGAGCGGGGGCTTCAAGAGACCCAGTACTTC. This sequence encodes CASSLVERGLQETQYF.

The CDR3 protein is CASSSPGPQADTQYF. The CDR3 nucleotides are TGCGCCAGCAGCTCACCGGGTCCCCAAGCAGATACGCAGTATTTT. The gene calls are TRBV5-1 and TRBJ2-3; D call uncertain. V was trimmed by 3 bases and J by 4 bases, leaving 15 bases between them. Germline V gene sequence: CDR1 SGHRS, CDR2 YFSETQ. The CDR3 runs 15 residues.

DNA for the CDR3: TGTGCCAGCAGTGAAGACAGGGGACTTCTAGGTAATGAAAAACTGTTTTTT. This gives the protein CASSEDRGLLGNEKLFF. V usage is TRBV25-1 and J usage is TRBJ1-4; 8 bases align to TRBD1. Germline V lookup: CDR1 MGHDK, CDR2 SYGVNS. The CDR3 totals 17 residues. With V trimmed by 2 bases and J by 4 bases, 9 bases remained unmatched. The variable domain in full, completed from reference TRBV25-1 and TRBJ1-4, reads EADIYQTPRYLVIGTGKKITLECSQTMGHDKMYWYQQDPGMELHLIHYSYGVNSTEKGDLSSESTVSRIRTEHFPLTLESARPSHTSQYLCASSEDRGLLGNEKLFFGSGTQLSVL.

The chain couples TRBV18 to TRBJ2-1; D is unclear. V was pared by 3 bases and J by 6 bases, with 21 bases between. This CDR3 contains 17 residues. From germline, CDR1 is KGHSH and CDR2 LQKENI. The CDR3 DNA follows: TGTGCCAGCTCACCGTACGGAGCATTAATTACTCTCAATGAGCAGTTCTTC. This encodes CASSPYGALITLNEQFF.

The table lists this clone with a few counts. The chain is built from TRBV19 and TRBJ2-1; weak D call: TRBD2 (6 bases). CDR1 is LNHDA, CDR2 SQIVND, per germline (reference sequence). Trimming pared 5 bases from V and 7 bases from J, leaving 18 bases between. The CDR3 covers 15 residues. The CDR3 sequence: CASSVVAGPRNEQFF. The CDR3 nucleotides are TGTGCCAGTAGTGTGGTGGCGGGGCCTCGAAATGAGCAGTTCTTC.

The rearrangement links TRBV11-2 to TRBJ2-1, with a tentative D call TRBD1 (6 bases). The CDR3 consists of 14 residues. V was pared by 7 bases and J by 9 bases, with 19 bases between. Germline assignment: CDR1 SGHAT and CDR2 FQNNGV. CDR3 DNA sequence: TGTGCCAGCACGCTCACTTCAGGGGCCACTGAGCAGTTCTTC. Amino acid sequence: CASTLTSGATEQFF.

The chain recombines TRBV5-6 with TRBJ1-5; TRBD1 agrees at 8 bases. Germline CDR1 SGHDT, CDR2 YYEEEE. V was clipped by 7 bases and J by 2 bases; unmatched bases: 11. The CDR3 contains 16 residues. The CDR3 loop reads CASEYWTGFGNQPQHF. The CDR3 DNA reads TGTGCCAGCGAATATTGGACAGGGTTCGGCAATCAGCCCCAGCATTTT.

V usage is TRBV7-8 and J usage is TRBJ2-1; possible D gene TRBD2, 6 bases. This CDR3 region has 15 residues. Germline CDR1 and CDR2: SGHVS and FQNEAQ. Between the trimmed V and J ends, which lost 5 bases and 2 bases, there was a span of 13 bases. The CDR3 DNA sequence: TGTGCCAGCAGCATTCTTAGCGGCCCCTACAATGAGCAGTTCTTC. Translating gives CASSILSGPYNEQFF.

The chain combines TRBV5-6 with TRBJ1-1; possible D gene TRBD1, 6 bases. The germline gives CDR1 SGHDT, CDR2 YYEEEE. The CDR3 runs to 15 residues. Trimming took off 4 bases at V and 2 bases at J, with 15 bases between the two ends. Here the CDR3 DNA reads TGTGCCAGCAGCCGGCCCGGTGGGACAAACACTGAAGCTTTCTTT. It is translated as CASSRPGGTNTEAFF.

This chain joins TRBV18 and TRBJ1-5, with D tentatively TRBD1 (5 bases). The V gene's germline CDR1 is KGHSH and CDR2 LQKENI. V lost 3 bases, J lost 7 bases, and 13 bases lay in between. The CDR3 is 14 residues long. The CDR3 coding sequence is TGTGCCAGCTCACCGAACGAGGACATCCAGCCCCAGCATTTT. Its protein is CASSPNEDIQPQHF.

The V gene is TRBV27, the J gene TRBJ2-1, with D maybe TRBD1 (5 bases). CDR3 size: 11 residues. V lost 7 bases and J 5 bases, leaving 6 bases between the germline ends. The germline CDR1 and CDR2 sequences are MNHEY and SMNVEV (reference sequence). The CDR3 spells CASTGHNEQFF. CDR3 nucleotide sequence: TGTGCCAGCACAGGGCACAATGAGCAGTTCTTC.

This clone was observed a handful of times. A read error may produce the germline difference seen at one junction end. The chain uses TRBV7-7 and TRBJ2-7; TRBD2 is a possible D gene (6 bases). This CDR3 is built from 13 residues. Germline V gene sequence: CDR1 SSHAT, CDR2 FNYEAQ (reference sequence). CDR3 sequence reads: CASSLAGGNEQYF. DNA for the CDR3: TGTGCTAGCAGCTTGGCCGGCGGGAACGAGCAGTACTTC.

The chain couples TRBV5-1 to TRBJ1-1; no reliable D call. V was cut by 5 bases and J by 0 bases, with 26 bases left in between. Germline lookup yields CDR1 SGHRS and CDR2 YFSETQ. The CDR3 runs 19 residues. CDR3 coding DNA: TGCGCCAGCAGTGCTCTAGGATCCGGCCCAACCCTTATGAACACTGAAGCTTTCTTT. Amino acid sequence: CASSALGSGPTLMNTEAFF.

This chain connects TRBV7-8 to TRBJ2-2, with D perhaps matching TRBD1 (5 bases). Germline CDR1 and CDR2: SGHVS and FQNEAQ. The V end was cut by 3 bases, the J end by 6 bases, with 11 bases between. The CDR3 contains 14 residues. The CDR3 loop is CASSFRRVPGELFF. The CDR3, as DNA: TGTGCCAGCAGCTTCCGCAGGGTTCCCGGGGAGCTGTTTTTT.

V gene TRBV20-1 combines with J gene TRBJ2-6, with 9 bases aligning to TRBD1. The V segment lost 3 bases and the J segment 2 bases; nucleotides outside the gene matches: 2. CDR1 and CDR2 (germline): DFQATT, SNEGSKA (reference sequence). This CDR3 region has 15 residues. For the CDR3, the DNA is TGCAGTGCTAGTCACAGGGGGCCTGGGGCCAACGTCCTGACTTTC. Its translation is CSASHRGPGANVLTF.

V gene TRBV7-9 combines with J gene TRBJ1-2; TRBD1 matches 7 bases. V trimming: 5 bases; J trimming: 1 base; junction bases outside the gene matches: 7. Per germline, CDR1 SEHNR and CDR2 FQNEAQ (reference sequence). The CDR3 has 15 amino acids. CDR3 amino acids: CASSAVQGYNYGYTF. In DNA, the CDR3 is TGTGCCAGCAGCGCAGTACAGGGGTATAACTATGGCTACACCTTC.

To note about this clone: At one end, the junction sequence differs from germline, possibly due to a read error. The chain carries TRBV5-4 and TRBJ1-2, with TRBD1 identical over 8 bases. Germline CDR1 is SGHNT and CDR2 is YYREEE (reference sequence). CDR3 size: 14 residues. The CDR3 loop reads CASSLAGTGDGFTF. DNA for the CDR3: TGTGCCAGCAGCTTGGCCGGGACAGGCGATGGCTTCACCTTC.

The chain is built from TRBV5-1 and TRBJ2-2; tentatively, D is TRBD2 (6 bases). Trimming pared 0 bases from V and 5 bases from J, leaving 14 bases between. CDR3 length equals 16 residues. The V gene's germline CDR1 is SGHRS and CDR2 YFSETQ. The CDR3 DNA sequence: TGCGCCAGCAGCTTGGATGCAGCGGGCGGTACCGGGGAGCTGTTTTTT. It is translated as CASSLDAAGGTGELFF.

V gene TRBV5-1 combines with J gene TRBJ1-2; unclear D gene. The CDR3 sequence is 13 residues long. V lost 0 bases and J 6 bases, leaving 9 bases between the germline ends. Per the germline V gene, CDR1 is SGHRS and CDR2 is YFSETQ. The CDR3 nucleotides read TGCGCCAGCAGCTTGGGCAGGTTAGATGGCTACACCTTC. It yields the protein CASSLGRLDGYTF.

This clone appeared a few times. The V gene is TRBV29-1, the J gene TRBJ1-4, with D maybe TRBD1 (6 bases). Germline CDR1 SQVTM, CDR2 ANQGSEA. V gave up 7 bases and J gave up 5 bases, with 14 bases separating them. The CDR3 sequence is 13 residues long. CDR3 protein: CSARGQPNEKLFF. CDR3 nucleotides: TGCAGCGCCCGAGGACAGCCCAATGAAAAACTGTTTTTT.

This chain connects TRBV5-1 to TRBJ1-4, with D tentatively TRBD1 (5 bases). The CDR3 has 15 amino acids. Trimming cost V 4 bases and J 4 bases, with 14 bases left between them. CDR1 is SGHRS, CDR2 YFSETQ, per germline. The CDR3 DNA follows: TGCGCCAGCAGCGTCAGGCAGGGACTTAATGAAAAACTGTTTTTT. This gives the protein CASSVRQGLNEKLFF.

In its sample, this clone was seen once. V gene TRBV18 combines with J gene TRBJ1-4; no clear D. Germline V lookup: CDR1 KGHSH, CDR2 LQKENI. Deletions cut 11 bases from V and 5 bases from J, with 15 bases between. The CDR3 runs to 13 residues. This CDR3 is CAAGVAINEKLFF. CDR3 nucleotides: TGTGCCGCGGGCGTGGCGATCAATGAAAAACTGTTTTTT.

This chain connects TRBV2 to TRBJ1-2; D not resolved. The germline CDR1 and CDR2 sequences are SNHLY and FYNNEI. This CDR3 comprises 18 residues. V was clipped by 2 bases and J by 0 bases, with 19 bases between them. CDR3 sequence: CASSESTLVGRANYGYTF. The CDR3 DNA reads as TGTGCCAGCAGTGAATCTACTCTGGTGGGCAGAGCTAACTATGGCTACACCTTC.